These 28 T cell receptor beta chains came from one sample sequenced in a study of TIL therapy for anti-PD-1-resistant metastatic lung cancer. Specified time point: pre-treatment sample, taken before nivolumab and TIL therapy. This was the immunoSEQ v3 assay. TCRdb's copy holds only in-frame clones and misses some; the assay was immunoSEQ multiplex PCR. The sample has some 45,000 clones, roughly 85% seen once. Specimen: blood, collected at baseline. The receptor source for this set is a person aged 25 to 79 with non-small cell lung cancer.

The chain carries TRBV4-3 and TRBJ2-5, with 9 bases identical to TRBD2. Looked up from germline, CDR1 is LGHNA and CDR2 is YSLEER. The CDR3 has 16 amino acids. Losses at the gene ends were 0 bases for V and 8 bases for J; bases not matched to a gene: 10. DNA of the CDR3: TGCGCCAGCAGCCAAGATGGGCGGGGGGGCGCCGAAACCCAGTACTTC. Its protein product is CASSQDGRGGAETQYF.

In its sample, this clone was seen once. The CDR3 region is CASSSTAFPVPDNGYTF. For the CDR3, the DNA is TGCGCCAGCAGTTCGACCGCTTTCCCAGTCCCCGATAATGGCTACACCTTC. The rearrangement joins TRBV5-1 to TRBJ1-2, with D unclear. Germline loops: CDR1 SGHRS, CDR2 YFSETQ. The V and J ends lost 5 bases and 6 bases respectively, with 26 bases between them. The CDR3 has 17 residues. The complete variable domain, with remaining parts taken from reference TRBV5-1 and TRBJ1-2, reads KAGVTQTPRYLIKTRGQQVTLSCSPISGHRSVSWYQQTPGQGLQFLFEYFSETQRNKGNFPGRFSGRQFSNSRSEMNVSTLELGDSALYLCASSSTAFPVPDNGYTFGSGTRLTVV.

The rearrangement uses TRBV3-1 (or the pseudogene TRBV3-2) and TRBJ1-2; perhaps TRBD1 as D (5 bases). This CDR3 has 14 amino acids. The germline V gene encodes CDR1 LGHDT and CDR2 YNNKEL (reference sequence). Trimming stripped 2 bases from V and 4 bases from J, with 11 bases between. Here the CDR3 reads CASSQRGGAYGYTF. CDR3 coding DNA: TGTGCCAGCAGCCAAAGGGGTGGGGCCTATGGCTACACCTTC.

The chain recombines TRBV4-1 with TRBJ2-3; 8 bases are shared with TRBD2. CDR1 and CDR2 from the germline V gene are MGHRA and YSYEKL. With 1 base clipped from V and 2 bases from J, the junction kept 5 bases outside the gene matches. This CDR3 contains 16 residues. CDR3 protein: CASSQALAGLTDTQYF. For the CDR3, the DNA is TGCGCCAGCAGCCAAGCCCTAGCGGGTCTCACAGATACGCAGTATTTT.

The chain recombines TRBV5-6 with TRBJ1-1, with a possible D match to TRBD1 (5 bases). Germline CDR1 is SGHDT and CDR2 is YYEEEE. V lost 4 bases and J 0 bases, leaving 25 bases between the germline ends. The CDR3 contains 19 residues. The CDR3 region is CASSREVIPGRYMNTEAFF. The CDR3 bases are TGTGCCAGCAGCCGCGAGGTGATTCCGGGACGGTACATGAACACTGAAGCTTTCTTT.

The rearrangement joins TRBV7-9 to TRBJ1-2; the D gene is possibly TRBD1 (5 bases). CDR1 is SEHNR and CDR2 is FQNEAQ in the germline V gene (reference sequence). V was cut by 5 bases and J by 7 bases, with 14 bases left in between. The CDR3 is 13 residues long. This CDR3 is CASSLQGLPGYTF. As DNA, the CDR3 is TGTGCCAGCAGCCTTCAGGGTCTCCCTGGCTACACCTTC.

This rearrangement joins TRBV29-1 to TRBJ2-7, with 8 bases lining up with TRBD1. The V and J ends lost 4 bases and 5 bases, in that order; junction bases with no gene match: 4. The germline V gene has CDR1 SQVTM and CDR2 ANQGSEA. The CDR3 contains 12 residues. CDR3: CSVVTGAHEQYF. The CDR3 DNA reads TGCAGCGTTGTGACAGGGGCCCACGAGCAGTACTTC.

The chain combines TRBV10-3 with TRBJ2-2; D may be TRBD2 (5 bases). Germline V gene lookup returns CDR1 ENHRY and CDR2 SYGVKD. V was trimmed by 3 bases and J by 1 base, leaving 15 bases between them. The CDR3 runs to 17 residues. The CDR3 sequence: CAISDPVVGRNTGELFF. The CDR3 DNA reads TGTGCCATCAGTGATCCCGTGGTGGGGAGGAACACCGGGGAGCTGTTTTTT.

The genes are TRBV2 and TRBJ2-3; 11 nucleotides match TRBD2. The CDR3 consists of 16 residues. J was trimmed by 4 bases and V by 5 bases; bases with no gene match: 8. Germline lookup yields CDR1 SNHLY and CDR2 FYNNEI. CDR3 bases: TGTGCCAGCAGTCTGGGATTAGCGGGGGGGGCAGATACGCAGTATTTT. Translation gives CASSLGLAGGADTQYF.

This clone was detected only a few times. The rearrangement uses TRBV5-4 and TRBJ1-2, with TRBD1 identical over 8 bases. Trimming removed 5 bases from V and 4 bases from J; junction bases left unmatched: 7. CDR3 size: 14 residues. Germline CDR1 reads SGHNT; CDR2 reads YYREEE (reference sequence). CDR3: CASSPQTGAYGYTF. DNA for the CDR3: TGTGCCAGCAGTCCTCAGACAGGGGCCTATGGCTACACCTTC.

The chain couples TRBV20-1 to TRBJ2-7, with a possible D match to TRBD1 (6 bases). The CDR3 has 10 residues. Germline CDR1 is DFQATT and CDR2 is SNEGSKA (reference sequence). V was shortened by 6 bases and J by 10 bases, with 13 bases between the two germline ends. The CDR3 DNA is TGCAGTGCGGTAATGGACAGCCAGTACTTC. It translates to CSAVMDSQYF.

CDR3 region: CATGDLNIQYF. The CDR3 DNA is TGTGCCACTGGGGATTTAAACATTCAGTACTTC. This chain connects TRBV10-3 to TRBJ2-4; no clear D. V lost 10 bases and J 6 bases, leaving 10 bases between the germline ends. This CDR3 region has 11 residues. Per germline, CDR1 ENHRY and CDR2 SYGVKD.

This clone was recorded a few times. This sequence joins TRBV19 and TRBJ2-1; perhaps TRBD2 as D (6 bases). The germline CDR1 and CDR2 sequences are LNHDA and SQIVND (reference sequence). The CDR3 is 13 residues long. Trimming removed 6 bases from V and 8 bases from J, with 14 bases in between. DNA of the CDR3: TGTGCCAGTAGCCCACCGGGGGTCCATGAGCAGTTCTTC. Translation: CASSPPGVHEQFF.

The rearrangement uses TRBV5-5 and TRBJ1-5; D remains ambiguous. Trimming left V 0 bases short and J 1 base short, with 5 bases between. CDR1 SGHKS and CDR2 YYEKEE come from the germline V gene (reference sequence). This CDR3 region has 14 residues. CDR3 nucleotides: TGTGCCAGCAGCTTGGGGTGGAGCAATCAGCCCCAGCATTTT. Amino acid sequence: CASSLGWSNQPQHF.

This clone occurred a few times. The CDR3 nucleotides are TGCAGCGTTGCAGGGTTACATGGCTACACCTTC. Translating gives CSVAGLHGYTF. The rearrangement links TRBV29-1 to TRBJ1-2, with a weak D call TRBD1 (5 bases). The V end was cut by 4 bases, the J end by 6 bases, with 9 bases between. Germline V lookup: CDR1 SQVTM, CDR2 ANQGSEA. The CDR3 covers 11 residues.

The V gene is TRBV4-2, the J gene TRBJ2-3; tentatively, D is TRBD1 (7 bases). CDR1 is LGHNA, CDR2 YNFKEQ, per germline. Trimming cost V 0 bases and J 3 bases, with 16 bases left between them. This CDR3 has 17 residues. CDR3 sequence: CASSQDWMSGGTDTQYF. The DNA for the CDR3 is TGTGCCAGCAGCCAAGATTGGATGTCAGGGGGGACAGATACGCAGTATTTT.

This clone was picked up a small number of times. The chain uses TRBV18 and TRBJ2-4; D remains ambiguous. CDR1 KGHSH and CDR2 LQKENI come from the germline V gene. The CDR3 has 13 residues. The germline V and J ends were trimmed by 6 bases and 8 bases, with 14 bases remaining between them. The CDR3 is CASSPGLFDIQYF. In DNA form, the CDR3 reads TGTGCCAGCTCCCCCGGCCTATTTGACATTCAGTACTTC.

The chain has TRBV6-2 or TRBV6-3 and TRBJ2-7; 12 bases match TRBD2. V shed 4 bases, J shed 2 bases, and the junction held 3 bases outside the gene matches. The CDR3 loop spans 15 amino acids. Germline V CDR1 and CDR2: MNHEY, SVGEGT. CDR3 sequence reads: CASSSWTSGTYEQYF. Written as DNA, the CDR3 is TGTGCCAGCAGTTCCTGGACTAGCGGGACCTACGAGCAGTACTTC.

This chain uses TRBV5-1 with TRBJ2-1; TRBD2 agrees at 7 bases. Germline assignment: CDR1 SGHRS and CDR2 YFSETQ. V was pared by 1 base and J by 4 bases, with 5 bases of the junction left unmatched. CDR3 length: 15 residues. DNA for the CDR3: TGCGCCAGCAGCTTGCGGGGGGACCTATACAATGAGCAGTTCTTC. Protein sequence: CASSLRGDLYNEQFF. The full variable domain, its missing parts supplied by reference TRBV5-1 and TRBJ2-1, is KAGVTQTPRYLIKTRGQQVTLSCSPISGHRSVSWYQQTPGQGLQFLFEYFSETQRNKGNFPGRFSGRQFSNSRSEMNVSTLELGDSALYLCASSLRGDLYNEQFFGPGTRLTVL.

The chain employs TRBV28 and TRBJ2-1; the match to TRBD2 covers 8 bases. This CDR3 region has 18 residues. From germline, CDR1 is MDHEN and CDR2 SYDVKM. V was pared by 5 bases and J by 5 bases, with 17 bases of the junction left unmatched. DNA for the CDR3: TGTGCCAGCAGTCCCATTCCCACTAGCGGCCAGACCCACAATGAGCAGTTCTTC. Translation: CASSPIPTSGQTHNEQFF.

The J gene is TRBJ1-3, the V gene TRBV18; D call uncertain. Germline V gene lookup returns CDR1 KGHSH and CDR2 LQKENI. V lost 6 bases, J lost 8 bases, and 17 bases lay in between. The CDR3 is 14 amino acids. The CDR3 coding sequence is TGTGCCAGCTCCCTAAATACTGTTGCCGACACCATATATTTT. Protein: CASSLNTVADTIYF. Drawing the rest from reference TRBV18 and TRBJ1-3, the complete variable domain is NAGVMQNPRHLVRRRGQEARLRCSPMKGHSHVYWYRQLPEEGLKFMVYLQKENIIDESGMPKERFSAEFPKEGPSILRIQQVVRGDSAAYFCASSLNTVADTIYFGEGSWLTVV.

The chain links TRBV5-4 to TRBJ2-3, with TRBD1 matching 9 bases. Germline V CDR1 and CDR2: SGHNT, YYREEE (reference sequence). This CDR3 is 17 amino acids long. J lost 2 bases, V lost 4 bases, and 11 bases had no gene match. The CDR3 spells CASSISGTGKYTDTQYF. In nucleotides, the CDR3 is TGTGCCAGCAGCATTTCCGGGACAGGGAAATACACAGATACGCAGTATTTT.

Comment on this clone: Other DNA sequences within the sample encode an identical CDR3. The V call is TRBV7-9, the J call TRBJ1-1, with D perhaps matching TRBD1 (6 bases). Per germline, CDR1 SEHNR and CDR2 FQNEAQ (reference sequence). V lost 5 bases and J 4 bases, leaving 26 bases between the germline ends. This CDR3 spans 18 amino acids. In nucleotides, the CDR3 is TGTGCCAGCAGCCAGGCGGGTGGGTGGGGGGGCGAGATCACTGAAGCTTTCTTT. Encoded protein: CASSQAGGWGGEITEAFF.

The chain is built from TRBV2 and TRBJ2-5; possible D gene TRBD1, 6 bases. Germline-derived CDR1 and CDR2 are SNHLY and FYNNEI. V was trimmed by 0 bases and J by 2 bases, leaving 13 bases between them. This CDR3 region has 16 residues. In nucleotides, the CDR3 is TGTGCCAGCAGTGAAGCGCTCAGCCAGGGGCAAGAGACCCAGTACTTC. Its translation: CASSEALSQGQETQYF.

The V and J genes are TRBV28 and TRBJ2-3; 10 bases are shared with TRBD2. Per the germline V gene, CDR1 is MDHEN and CDR2 is SYDVKM. The CDR3 is 15 residues long. V dropped 3 bases and J dropped 4; count of bases not matched to a gene: 4. CDR3 sequence reads: CASSFSGGRADTQYF. In DNA form, the CDR3 reads TGTGCCAGCAGTTTTAGCGGGGGGAGGGCAGATACGCAGTATTTT.

The rearrangement joins TRBV15 to TRBJ2-1, with 10 positions matching TRBD2. V dropped 0 bases and J dropped 13; count of bases not matched to a gene: 6. Per the germline V gene, CDR1 is LNHNV and CDR2 is YYDKDF (reference sequence). The CDR3 is made up of 14 amino acids. This CDR3 is CATSRDGLAGAQFF. In DNA, the CDR3 is TGTGCCACCAGCAGAGATGGGCTAGCGGGAGCCCAGTTCTTC.

The rearrangement links TRBV5-5 to TRBJ2-7; tentatively, D is TRBD1 (5 bases). V was trimmed by 0 bases and J by 3 bases, leaving 10 bases between them. The length of the CDR3 is 14 residues. Looked up from germline, CDR1 is SGHKS and CDR2 is YYEKEE (reference sequence). The CDR3 reads CASSLGVDNYEQYF. CDR3 DNA sequence: TGTGCCAGCAGCTTGGGCGTGGACAACTACGAGCAGTACTTC.

The chain employs TRBV27 and TRBJ2-7; no clear D gene. Germline V gene lookup returns CDR1 MNHEY and CDR2 SMNVEV (reference sequence). The length of the CDR3 is 14 residues. V was shortened by 6 bases and J by 4 bases, with 16 bases between the two germline ends. The CDR3 spells CASRQGPVSYEQYF. The CDR3, as DNA: TGTGCCAGCAGACAAGGACCCGTCTCTTACGAGCAGTACTTC.